The 21 T cell receptor beta chains reported below all come from one sample, sequenced in a study of blood T cell repertoires in COVID-19. Some clones are missing from TCRdb's copy, which holds only in-frame ones; the method was immunoSEQ multiplex PCR. The top ten hold roughly 29% of the sample, which has roughly 100,000 clones, over 65% seen once. What was sequenced was peripheral blood. These receptors were collected from a man in his fifties or sixties with acute or convalescent COVID-19.

This chain links TRBV12-3 or TRBV12-4 with TRBJ2-5; unclear D gene. The CDR3 covers 13 residues. Trimming took off 3 bases at V and 2 bases at J, with 7 bases between the two ends. The CDR3 here is CASSFNFQETQYF. In DNA form, the CDR3 reads TGTGCCAGCAGTTTTAACTTTCAAGAGACCCAGTACTTC.

The V gene is TRBV6-5, the J gene TRBJ2-1; D may be TRBD2 (6 bases). The germline gives CDR1 MNHEY, CDR2 SVGAGI. V was shortened by 11 bases and J by 0 bases, with 17 bases between the two germline ends. This CDR3 spans 15 amino acids. The DNA for the CDR3 is TGTGCCGGAGGCGGAGGAGGGAGCTCCTACAATGAGCAGTTCTTC. Its protein is CAGGGGGSSYNEQFF.

This clone was observed a few times. This chain joins TRBV28 and TRBJ2-7, with a weak D call TRBD2 (5 bases). Germline V gene lookup returns CDR1 MDHEN and CDR2 SYDVKM. This CDR3 is built from 12 residues. V lost 3 bases and J 9 bases, leaving 12 bases between the germline ends. The DNA for the CDR3 is TGTGCCAGCAGTTTTGACCGGAGGAGGCAGTACTTC. Translated: CASSFDRRRQYF.

This clone appeared once. This rearrangement joins TRBV14 to TRBJ1-4; 9 bases match TRBD1. Losses at the gene ends were 4 bases for V and 7 bases for J; bases not matched to a gene: 7. The CDR3 is made up of 15 amino acids. Per germline, CDR1 SGHDN and CDR2 FVKESK. CDR3 loop: CASSRGQGSFEKLFF. The CDR3 DNA reads as TGTGCCAGCAGCCGGGGACAGGGCAGTTTTGAAAAACTGTTTTTT.

The rearrangement links TRBV19 to TRBJ2-1, with D possibly TRBD2 on 6 matching bases. Trimming took 3 bases from V and 1 from J, leaving 10 bases between them. The germline gives CDR1 LNHDA, CDR2 SQIVND (reference sequence). The CDR3 runs to 15 residues. The CDR3 reads CASSIYSGSYNEQFF. The CDR3 DNA reads as TGTGCCAGTAGTATTTATAGCGGATCCTACAATGAGCAGTTCTTC.

The chain combines TRBV27 with TRBJ2-7, with D possibly matching TRBD2 (6 bases). This CDR3 spans 17 amino acids. V lost 4 bases and J lost 5, with 24 bases in between. The germline V gene has CDR1 MNHEY and CDR2 SMNVEV (reference sequence). This CDR3 reads CASSSPPGLTFQNEQYF. The CDR3 DNA sequence: TGTGCCAGCAGTTCTCCCCCGGGACTTACATTTCAAAACGAGCAGTACTTC.

This clone was seen only a few times. V gene TRBV5-4 combines with J gene TRBJ2-1; 10 bases are shared with TRBD2. The V segment lost 1 base and the J segment 7 bases; nucleotides outside the gene matches: 14. This CDR3 has 18 amino acids. The V gene's germline CDR1 is SGHNT and CDR2 YYREEE (reference sequence). CDR3 sequence (DNA): TGTGCCAGCAGCTTGCAACCGAGGCTAGCGGGAGCTTCAAATGAGCAGTTCTTC. This gives the protein CASSLQPRLAGASNEQFF. Supplemented by reference TRBV5-4 and TRBJ2-1, the full variable domain reads ETGVTQSPTHLIKTRGQQVTLRCSSQSGHNTVSWYQQALGQGPQFIFQYYREEENGRGNFPPRFSGLQFPNYSSELNVNALELDDSALYLCASSLQPRLAGASNEQFFGPGTRLTVL.

Written as DNA, the CDR3 is TGTGCCAGCAGACCCACAGGGGTTGGGGGGCGTAATCAGCCCCAGCATTTT. It encodes CASRPTGVGGRNQPQHF. The chain employs TRBV27 and TRBJ1-5; 7 bases are a match to TRBD1. Germline lookup yields CDR1 MNHEY and CDR2 SMNVEV (reference sequence). This CDR3 is 17 amino acids long. Trimming at V came to 6 bases and at J to 4 bases, leaving 15 bases not matched to a gene.

In DNA form, the CDR3 reads TGTGCCAGCAGTTTGACTAGTACAGATACGCAGTATTTT. Its protein product is CASSLTSTDTQYF. This sequence joins TRBV6-5 and TRBJ2-3; TRBD2 is a possible D gene (6 bases). The length of the CDR3 is 13 residues. Trimming cost V 4 bases and J 3 bases, with 8 bases left between them. CDR1 MNHEY and CDR2 SVGAGI come from the germline V gene.

The chain links TRBV18 to TRBJ1-2; 8 nucleotides match TRBD1. Germline CDR1 is KGHSH and CDR2 is LQKENI. Unmatched junction bases numbered 3, after V lost 3 bases and J lost 3 bases. The CDR3 has 14 amino acids. The CDR3 DNA sequence: TGTGCCAGCTCACCGGCGACAGGGGACTATGGCTACACCTTC. Translated, it gives CASSPATGDYGYTF.

This clone was seen just once. The rearrangement links TRBV4-1 to TRBJ2-2, with TRBD1 matching 8 bases. J lost 4 bases, V lost 4 bases, and 2 bases had no gene match. Per the germline V gene, CDR1 is MGHRA and CDR2 is YSYEKL. CDR3 length equals 14 residues. The CDR3 bases are TGCGCCAGCAGCCGACAGGGGCGCACCGGGGAGCTGTTTTTT. The encoded protein is CASSRQGRTGELFF.

CDR3 sequence: CASTTTGFGGNTIYF. CDR3 DNA: TGTGCCAGTACCACGACAGGGTTTGGTGGAAACACCATATATTTT. V is TRBV19 and J is TRBJ1-3; TRBD1 agrees at 7 bases. Germline V gives CDR1 LNHDA, CDR2 SQIVND (reference sequence). Unmatched junction bases numbered 9, after V lost 7 bases and J lost 3 bases. The CDR3 sequence is 15 residues long.

Only one count was recorded for this clone. The CDR3 DNA is TGTGCCAGCAGTTACAGCGGGAGGACAGATACGCAGTATTTT. Encoded protein: CASSYSGRTDTQYF. J is TRBJ2-3 and V is TRBV27; TRBD2 aligns across 9 bases. The CDR3 consists of 14 residues. The trim removed 4 bases at V and 3 bases at J, leaving 2 bases unmatched. From germline, CDR1 is MNHEY and CDR2 SMNVEV (reference sequence).

The chain has TRBV7-8 and TRBJ2-5; the D gene is possibly TRBD1 (6 bases). The germline gives CDR1 SGHVS, CDR2 FQNEAQ. The CDR3 covers 14 residues. V gave up 10 bases and J gave up 1 base, with 16 bases separating them. This CDR3 is CAIDGTRVQETQYF. The DNA of the CDR3 is TGTGCCATCGACGGGACAAGGGTCCAAGAGACCCAGTACTTC.

The chain carries TRBV29-1 and TRBJ1-1; tentative D call: TRBD1 (5 bases). The CDR3 covers 13 residues. V lost 4 bases, J lost 0 bases, and 9 bases lay in between. Looked up from germline, CDR1 is SQVTM and CDR2 is ANQGSEA. CDR3: CSVVTDLNTEAFF. CDR3 nucleotide sequence: TGCAGCGTTGTGACAGATTTGAACACTGAAGCTTTCTTT.

J is TRBJ2-5 and V is TRBV7-8; 11 positions agree with TRBD2. Germline CDR1 and CDR2: SGHVS and FQNEAQ. This CDR3 comprises 18 residues. V dropped 3 bases and J dropped 4; count of bases not matched to a gene: 13. CDR3 sequence (DNA): TGTGCCAGCAGCTTTTCCTTTAGCGGGAGGGAGGTAGGAGAGACCCAGTACTTC. Its translation: CASSFSFSGREVGETQYF. Supplemented by reference TRBV7-8 and TRBJ2-5, the full variable domain reads GAGVSQSPRYKVAKRGQDVALRCDPISGHVSLFWYQQALGQGPEFLTYFQNEAQLDKSGLPSDRFFAERPEGSVSTLKIQRTQQEDSAVYLCASSFSFSGREVGETQYFGPGTRLLVL.

The chain is built from TRBV5-1 and TRBJ2-3, with 7 bases that match TRBD1. V gave up 4 bases and J gave up 2 bases; unmatched junction bases: 7. Looked up from germline, CDR1 is SGHRS and CDR2 is YFSETQ. The CDR3 is made up of 15 amino acids. CDR3 sequence: CASSLGQLHTDTQYF. DNA for the CDR3: TGCGCCAGCAGCCTGGGACAGCTACACACAGATACGCAGTATTTT.

V usage is TRBV28 and J usage is TRBJ1-4, with D maybe TRBD1 (6 bases). V lost 7 bases to trimming and J lost 5 bases, with 14 bases between them. Germline V gene data show CDR1 as MDHEN and CDR2 as SYDVKM. This CDR3 region has 14 residues. The CDR3: CASISGQTNEKLFF. Here the CDR3 DNA reads TGTGCCAGCATTAGTGGACAGACAAATGAAAAACTGTTTTTT.

This chain connects TRBV28 to TRBJ2-7; 7 bases are a match to TRBD1. This CDR3 has 15 residues. Unmatched junction bases numbered 10, after V lost 5 bases and J lost 3 bases. Germline lookup yields CDR1 MDHEN and CDR2 SYDVKM. CDR3 nucleotides: TGTGCCAGCAGTCCCCACCCCGACAGGGTCTACGAGCAGTACTTC. Amino acids: CASSPHPDRVYEQYF.

V usage is TRBV18 and J usage is TRBJ2-1; D is undetermined. CDR3 length: 16 residues. Germline V CDR1 and CDR2: KGHSH, LQKENI. V was pared by 0 bases and J by 9 bases, with 18 bases between. The CDR3 nucleotides read TGTGCCAGCTCACCACCGTCATCATCAGGATTCACTGAGCAGTTCTTC. This codes for CASSPPSSSGFTEQFF.

The chain has TRBV6-2 or TRBV6-3 and TRBJ2-1; 12 nucleotides line up with TRBD2. The germline V gene has CDR1 MNHEY and CDR2 SVGEGT. The V segment lost 5 bases and the J segment 4 bases; nucleotides outside the gene matches: 9. This CDR3 contains 17 residues. The CDR3 DNA sequence: TGTGCCAGCAGTCCATTACCCCTAGCGGGAGGGTACAATGAGCAGTTCTTC. Protein: CASSPLPLAGGYNEQFF.